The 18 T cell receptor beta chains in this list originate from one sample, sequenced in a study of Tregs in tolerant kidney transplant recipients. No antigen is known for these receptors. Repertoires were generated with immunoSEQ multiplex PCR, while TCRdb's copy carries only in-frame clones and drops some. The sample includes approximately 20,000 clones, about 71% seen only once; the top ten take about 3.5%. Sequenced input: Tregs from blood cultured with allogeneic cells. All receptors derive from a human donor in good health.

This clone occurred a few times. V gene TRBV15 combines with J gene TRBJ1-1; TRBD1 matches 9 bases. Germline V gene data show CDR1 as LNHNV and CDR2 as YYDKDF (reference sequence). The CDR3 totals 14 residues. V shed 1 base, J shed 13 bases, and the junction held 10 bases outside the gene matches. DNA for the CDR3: TGTGCCACCAGCAGAGGAGGGACAGGGTATAGGGGTTTCTTT. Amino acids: CATSRGGTGYRGFF.

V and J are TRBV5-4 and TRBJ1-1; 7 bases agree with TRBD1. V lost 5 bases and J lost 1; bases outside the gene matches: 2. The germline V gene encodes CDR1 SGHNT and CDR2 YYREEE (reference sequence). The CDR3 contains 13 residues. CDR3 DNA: TGTGCCAGCAGTCACAGGGGGAACACTGAAGCTTTCTTT. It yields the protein CASSHRGNTEAFF.

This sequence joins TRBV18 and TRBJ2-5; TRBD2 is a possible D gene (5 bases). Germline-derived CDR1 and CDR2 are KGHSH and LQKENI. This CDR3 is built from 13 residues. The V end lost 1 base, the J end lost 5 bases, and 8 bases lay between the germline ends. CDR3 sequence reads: CASSPRRLETQYF. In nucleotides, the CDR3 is TGTGCCAGCTCACCACGGAGGCTGGAGACCCAGTACTTC.

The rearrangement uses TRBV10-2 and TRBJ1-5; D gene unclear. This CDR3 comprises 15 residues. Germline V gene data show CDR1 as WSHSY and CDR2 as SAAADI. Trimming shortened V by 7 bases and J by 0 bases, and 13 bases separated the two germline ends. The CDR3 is CASKHGPASNQPQHF. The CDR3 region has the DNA TGCGCCAGCAAACATGGGCCGGCTAGCAATCAGCCCCAGCATTTT.

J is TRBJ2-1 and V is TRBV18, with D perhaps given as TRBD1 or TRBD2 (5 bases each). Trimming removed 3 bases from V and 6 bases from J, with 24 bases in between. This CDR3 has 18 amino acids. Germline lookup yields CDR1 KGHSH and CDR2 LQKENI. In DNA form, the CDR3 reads TGTGCCAGCTCACCCTACAGTGCCGGGGCCTTGGCATCCAATGAGCAGTTCTTC. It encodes CASSPYSAGALASNEQFF. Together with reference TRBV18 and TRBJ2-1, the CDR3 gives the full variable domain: NAGVMQNPRHLVRRRGQEARLRCSPMKGHSHVYWYRQLPEEGLKFMVYLQKENIIDESGMPKERFSAEFPKEGPSILRIQQVVRGDSAAYFCASSPYSAGALASNEQFFGPGTRLTVL.

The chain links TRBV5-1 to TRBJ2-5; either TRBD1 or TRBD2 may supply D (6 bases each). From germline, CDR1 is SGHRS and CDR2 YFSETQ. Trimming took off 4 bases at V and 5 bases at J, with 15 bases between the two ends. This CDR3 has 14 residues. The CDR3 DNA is TGCGCCAGCAGCCGTATAGGGGGGCACGAGACCCAGTACTTC. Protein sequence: CASSRIGGHETQYF.

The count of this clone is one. CDR3 bases: TGCGCCAGCAGCTCCGTGATAGGTTCGAACACTGAAGCTTTCTTT. Encoded protein: CASSSVIGSNTEAFF. V usage is TRBV5-1 and J usage is TRBJ1-1; no definite D call. Deletions cut 3 bases from V and 1 base from J, with 13 bases between. Germline V gives CDR1 SGHRS, CDR2 YFSETQ. This CDR3 has 15 amino acids.

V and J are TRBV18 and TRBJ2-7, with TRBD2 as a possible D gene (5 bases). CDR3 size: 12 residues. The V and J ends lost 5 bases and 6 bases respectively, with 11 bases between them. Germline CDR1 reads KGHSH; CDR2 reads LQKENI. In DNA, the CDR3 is TGTGCCAGCTCATCCGACGGGATCGAGCAGTACTTC. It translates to CASSSDGIEQYF.

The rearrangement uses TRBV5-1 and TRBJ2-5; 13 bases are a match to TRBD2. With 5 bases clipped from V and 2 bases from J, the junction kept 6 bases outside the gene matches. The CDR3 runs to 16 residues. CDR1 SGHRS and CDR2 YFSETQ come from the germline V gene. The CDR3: CASSLGLAGAQETQYF. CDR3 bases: TGCGCCAGCAGTTTAGGACTAGCGGGGGCACAAGAGACCCAGTACTTC. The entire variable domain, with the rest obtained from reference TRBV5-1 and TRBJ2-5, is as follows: KAGVTQTPRYLIKTRGQQVTLSCSPISGHRSVSWYQQTPGQGLQFLFEYFSETQRNKGNFPGRFSGRQFSNSRSEMNVSTLELGDSALYLCASSLGLAGAQETQYFGPGTRLLVL.

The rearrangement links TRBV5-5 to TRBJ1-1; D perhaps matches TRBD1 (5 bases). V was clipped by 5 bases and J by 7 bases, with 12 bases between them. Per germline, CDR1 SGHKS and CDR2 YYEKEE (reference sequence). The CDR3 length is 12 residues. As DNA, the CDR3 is TGTGCCAGCAGTCGGGACGTCCATGAAGCTTTCTTT. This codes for CASSRDVHEAFF.

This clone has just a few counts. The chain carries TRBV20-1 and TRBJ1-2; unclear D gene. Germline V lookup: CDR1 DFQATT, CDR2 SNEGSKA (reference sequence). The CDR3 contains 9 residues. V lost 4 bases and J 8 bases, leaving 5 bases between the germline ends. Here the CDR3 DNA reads TGCAGTGCTACCTTCGGCTACACCTTC. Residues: CSATFGYTF.

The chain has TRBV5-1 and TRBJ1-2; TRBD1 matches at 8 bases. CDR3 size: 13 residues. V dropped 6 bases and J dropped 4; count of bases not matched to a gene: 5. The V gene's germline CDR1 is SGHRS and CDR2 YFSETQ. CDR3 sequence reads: CASTETGGYGYTF. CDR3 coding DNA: TGCGCCAGCACCGAAACAGGGGGCTATGGCTACACCTTC.

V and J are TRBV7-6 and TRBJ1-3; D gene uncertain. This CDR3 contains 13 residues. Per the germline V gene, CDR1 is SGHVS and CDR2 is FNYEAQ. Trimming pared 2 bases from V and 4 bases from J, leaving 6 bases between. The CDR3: CASSLSAGNTIYF. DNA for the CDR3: TGTGCCAGCAGCTTATCTGCCGGAAACACCATATATTTT.

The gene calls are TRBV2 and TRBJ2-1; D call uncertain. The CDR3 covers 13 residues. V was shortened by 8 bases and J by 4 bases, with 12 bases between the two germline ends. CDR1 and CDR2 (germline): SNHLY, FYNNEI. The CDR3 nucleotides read TGTGCCAGCCAAAACGAAAAATACAATGAGCAGTTCTTC. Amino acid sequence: CASQNEKYNEQFF.

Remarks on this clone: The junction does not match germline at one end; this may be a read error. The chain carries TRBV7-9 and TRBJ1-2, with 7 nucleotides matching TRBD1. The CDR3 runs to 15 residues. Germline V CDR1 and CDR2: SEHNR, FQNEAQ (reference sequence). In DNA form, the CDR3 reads TGTGGCAGCAGCTTAGGGTACGGGCAGGGGGACGGCTACACCTTC. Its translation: CGSSLGYGQGDGYTF.

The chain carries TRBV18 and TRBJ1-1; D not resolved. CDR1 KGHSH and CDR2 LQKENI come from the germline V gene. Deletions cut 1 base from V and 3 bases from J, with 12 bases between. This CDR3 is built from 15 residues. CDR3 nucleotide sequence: TGTGCCAGCTCACCACTTCCACCCGGGGACACTGAAGCTTTCTTT. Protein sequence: CASSPLPPGDTEAFF. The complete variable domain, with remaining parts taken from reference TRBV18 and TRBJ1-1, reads NAGVMQNPRHLVRRRGQEARLRCSPMKGHSHVYWYRQLPEEGLKFMVYLQKENIIDESGMPKERFSAEFPKEGPSILRIQQVVRGDSAAYFCASSPLPPGDTEAFFGQGTRLTVV.

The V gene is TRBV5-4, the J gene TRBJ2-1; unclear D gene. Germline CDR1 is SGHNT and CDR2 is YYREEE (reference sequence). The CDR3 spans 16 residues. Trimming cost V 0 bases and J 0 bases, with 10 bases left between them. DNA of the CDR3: TGTGCCAGCAGCTTGGGTCCAGAGAGCTCCTACAATGAGCAGTTCTTC. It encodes CASSLGPESSYNEQFF.

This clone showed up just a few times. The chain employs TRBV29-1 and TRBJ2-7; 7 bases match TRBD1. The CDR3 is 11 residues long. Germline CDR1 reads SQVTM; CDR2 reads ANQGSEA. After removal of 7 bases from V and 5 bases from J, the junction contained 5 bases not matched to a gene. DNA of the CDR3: TGCAGCGCCGCGACAGGGAACGAGCAGTACTTC. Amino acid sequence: CSAATGNEQYF.